These T cell receptor beta chains were read from a single sample in a study of shared clonotypes between healthy human individuals. The assay was immunoSEQ multiplex PCR, and TCRdb's table has in-frame clones only and misses some. Of some 630,000 clones listed, about 96% are singletons. The specimen was naive CD8+ T cells sorted from blood. The source is a woman between 25 and 40 years old in good health. CDR3s include the opening cysteine and the closing phenylalanine or tryptophan. D genes are given only for firm matches. Size is stated for part of the rows, as once, few or many counts, or as a class when the clone is expanded.

cdr3_length	v_call	d_call	clone_size	j_call	cdr3_nt	cdr3_aa
13	TRBV7-9	NA	NA	TRBJ2-7	TGTGCCAGCACCATGTCTCGGTCCTACGAGCAGTACTTC	CASTMSRSYEQYF
14	TRBV28	TRBD1	NA	TRBJ2-7	TGTGCCAGCAGGTCTGAGGGGACAGCCTACGAGCAGTACTTC	CASRSEGTAYEQYF
15	TRBV7-9	TRBD2	NA	TRBJ2-3	TGTGCCAGCAGCTTTCTAGCGGGAGGGCCAGATACGCAGTATTTT	CASSFLAGGPDTQYF
12	TRBV14	NA	NA	TRBJ2-3	TGTGCCAGCAGCCAACTCACAGATACGCAGTATTTT	CASSQLTDTQYF
14	TRBV19	NA	once	TRBJ2-2	TGTGCCAGTAGCATGCCATGGGGGCAGACGGAGCTGTTTTTT	CASSMPWGQTELFF
17	TRBV12-5	TRBD2	NA	TRBJ2-1	TGTGCTAGTGGACTAAACCTGGGACTAGTTCCCTACAATGAGCAGTTCTTC	CASGLNLGLVPYNEQFF
14	TRBV29-1	TRBD1	NA	TRBJ2-7	TGCAGCGTTGCAAGCAGCAGGGGGCTCTACGAGCAGTACTTC	CSVASSRGLYEQYF
14	TRBV15	TRBD1	NA	TRBJ2-5	TGTGCCACCAGCAGAGAGGGACAGCAAGAGACCCAGTACTTC	CATSREGQQETQYF
13	TRBV19	NA	NA	TRBJ2-2	TGTGCCACCAGGGAGAGTGGCACCGGGGAGCTGTTTTTT	CATRESGTGELFF
14	TRBV10-2	NA	NA	TRBJ1-5	TGCGCCAGCAGGGAGGGGGTAGGGAATCAGCCCCAGCATTTT	CASREGVGNQPQHF
14	TRBV6-5	TRBD2	NA	TRBJ2-1	TGTGCCAGCAGTAGCGGGAGGGGCTCCAATGAGCAGTTCTTC	CASSSGRGSNEQFF
12	TRBV28	NA	NA	TRBJ2-7	TGTGCCAGCAGTTTAAGATACTACGAGCAGTACTTC	CASSLRYYEQYF
15	TRBV7-9	TRBD2	NA	TRBJ2-1	TGTGCCAGCAGCTTACTGCGGGAGGTTTACAATGAGCAGTTCTTC	CASSLLREVYNEQFF
14	TRBV5-1	NA	NA	TRBJ2-2	TGCGCCAGCACACAAACAGGGTTCACCGGGGAGCTGTTTTTT	CASTQTGFTGELFF
15	TRBV5-1	NA	NA	TRBJ1-2	TGCGCCAGCAGCCCTGTTACGGGGGGACCCTATGGCTACACCTTC	CASSPVTGGPYGYTF
13	TRBV19	TRBD2	NA	TRBJ2-7	TGTGCCAGTAGTATGGGACTAGCATACGAGCAGTACTTC	CASSMGLAYEQYF
16	TRBV5-6	TRBD1	NA	TRBJ2-7	TGTGCCAGCAGCTTCGCCGGGACAGGGCTATCCTACGAGCAGTACTTC	CASSFAGTGLSYEQYF
14	TRBV28	NA	NA	TRBJ1-5	TGTGCCAGCAGTTCTCTGGGACGTAATCAGCCCCAGCATTTT	CASSSLGRNQPQHF
16	TRBV9	NA	NA	TRBJ1-1	TGTGCCAGCAGCGTATTACCTATAGGGCCAAACACTGAAGCTTTCTTT	CASSVLPIGPNTEAFF
15	TRBV27	NA	NA	TRBJ1-5	TGTGCCAGCAGTTATACAGGTAATAGCAATCAGCCCCAGCATTTT	CASSYTGNSNQPQHF
15	TRBV28	TRBD1	once	TRBJ1-2	TGTGCCAGCAGCCCTGGGACAGAGACTAAGATTGGCTACACCTTC	CASSPGTETKIGYTF
12	TRBV15	NA	NA	TRBJ1-1	TGTGCCACCAGCTCAAGGCCGGGACTCGAGATCTTT	CATSSRPGLEIF
15	TRBV2	TRBD1	once	TRBJ1-6	TGTGCCAGCAGCGAGGGACAGGCCCCAATTTCACCCCTCCACTTT	CASSEGQAPISPLHF
13	TRBV30	NA	NA	TRBJ2-7	TGTGCCTGGAGCCCCTCGGTCTCCTGGGAGCAGTACTTC	CAWSPSVSWEQYF
16	TRBV28	NA	NA	TRBJ2-3	TGTGCCAGCAGTTCTCGGCTAGCGTCTAGCACAGATACGCAGTATTTT	CASSSRLASSTDTQYF
16	TRBV7-9	TRBD1	NA	TRBJ2-2	TGTGCCAGCAGCCGACCCGGGACAGGACTTAACGGGGAGCTGTTTTTT	CASSRPGTGLNGELFF
12	TRBV27	NA	once	TRBJ1-5	TGTGCCAGCACCACTGGGAGTCAGCCCCAGCATTTT	CASTTGSQPQHF
13	TRBV30	NA	NA	TRBJ2-3	TGTGCCTGTAGTAGCGGACTCACAGATACGCAGTATTTT	CACSSGLTDTQYF
12	TRBV6-5	NA	NA	TRBJ2-3	TGTGCCAGCAGTTCCAGGGGAGATACGCAGTATTTT	CASSSRGDTQYF
14	TRBV11-2	NA	NA	TRBJ2-1	TGTGCCAGCAGCTTATTTGGCGGCCGCGATGAGCAGTTCTTC	CASSLFGGRDEQFF
15	TRBV6-5	NA	NA	TRBJ1-2	TGTGCCAGCAGTTACAATGGCCCTACTAACTATGGCTACACCTTC	CASSYNGPTNYGYTF
12	TRBV13	TRBD1	NA	TRBJ1-2	TGTGCCACAGGGGGCATTACAGGGTACTACACCTTC	CATGGITGYYTF
15	TRBV7-2	TRBD1	NA	TRBJ2-5	TGTGCCAGCAGCGCCGGGACAGCGTACCAAGAGACCCAGTACTTC	CASSAGTAYQETQYF
14	TRBV15	NA	NA	TRBJ1-1	TGTGCCACCAGCAGAGACAGAGGGGGGACTGAAGCTTTCTTT	CATSRDRGGTEAFF
12	TRBV9	NA	NA	TRBJ1-2	TGTGCCAGCAGCGTAGGTATGGGTGGCTACACCTTC	CASSVGMGGYTF
15	TRBV11-2	TRBD1	NA	TRBJ1-2	TGTGCCAGCAGCTTTGGGACAGGGATAGACTATGGCTACACCTTC	CASSFGTGIDYGYTF
16	TRBV4-1	TRBD2	NA	TRBJ2-3	TGCGCCAGCAGCCAAGGTACTAGCGGGAGATTGGATACGCAGTATTTT	CASSQGTSGRLDTQYF
15	TRBV6-5	NA	NA	TRBJ1-5	TGTGCCAGCAGTTCTGACAGCTATAGCAATCAGCCCCAGCATTTT	CASSSDSYSNQPQHF
11	TRBV7-9	NA	NA	TRBJ1-1	TGTGCCAGCAGCGTTACGGAAGAAGCTTTCTTT	CASSVTEEAFF
16	TRBV4-1	TRBD1	NA	TRBJ2-7	TGCGCCAGCAGCCAAGAATCCCCGGGACAGGGCTACGAGCAGTACTTC	CASSQESPGQGYEQYF
14	TRBV28	NA	NA	TRBJ2-7	TGTGCCAGCAGTTTTGCCAGGGCCTCTTACGAGCAGTACTTC	CASSFARASYEQYF
12	TRBV19	NA	NA	TRBJ2-1	TGTGCCAGTAGTATTCGTTACAATGAGCAGTTCTTC	CASSIRYNEQFF
15	TRBV6-5	NA	NA	TRBJ2-5	TGTGCCAGCAGTTACGTCGGGACGGTTCAAGAGACCCAGTACTTC	CASSYVGTVQETQYF
19	TRBV28	TRBD1	NA	TRBJ1-1	TGTGCCAGCAATGACCTTGCTCGGACAGGGGGTAGGATGAACACTGAAGCTTTCTTT	CASNDLARTGGRMNTEAFF
14	TRBV28	NA	NA	TRBJ2-2	TGTGCCAGCAGTTTTTTGCGGGATGCCGGGGAGCTGTTTTTT	CASSFLRDAGELFF
12	TRBV7-9	NA	NA	TRBJ2-7	TGTGCCAGCAGCCTACAGGGATACGAGCAGTACTTC	CASSLQGYEQYF
13	TRBV4-1	NA	NA	TRBJ1-2	TGCGCCAGCAGCCAAGATCGGGGAGACGGCTACACCTTC	CASSQDRGDGYTF
15	TRBV27	NA	NA	TRBJ2-3	TGTGCCAGCAGCCTCGACTCAAACGGCCCAGATACGCAGTATTTT	CASSLDSNGPDTQYF
15	TRBV28	NA	NA	TRBJ1-6	TGTGCCAGCAGAACCCAGCGGTCCTATAATTCACCCCTCCACTTT	CASRTQRSYNSPLHF